Sequencing of this T cell receptor beta chain was carried out in a study of OX40 agonist ivuxolimab in advanced cancers. The overall study: Patients were treated with ivuxolimab, an agonistic anti-OX40 (CD134) antibody. The dose-escalation cohort had hepatocellular carcinoma, melanoma, renal cell or head and neck cancer. Findings and limits, study-wide: Clonal expansion among partial responders at 0.1-3.0 mg/kg ranked near the lowest.

Between the trimmed V and J ends, which lost 2 bases and 4 bases, there was a span of 12 bases. CDR3 length: 15 amino acids. Per germline, CDR1 MNHNY and CDR2 SVGAGI (reference sequence). The repertoire was sequenced with immunoSEQ multiplex PCR; TCRdb's copy has only in-frame clones and lacks some. The sample shows tens of thousands of clones, approximately 84% of them seen only once. As to this clone: Antigen specificity is unknown.

The sequenced sample was CD4+ or CD8+ T cells sorted from blood, obtained in a trial of the OX40 agonist ivuxolimab. The chain couples TRBV6-6 to TRBJ1-5; tentatively, D is TRBD1 (6 bases). This receptor was taken from an adult with an advanced solid tumor such as melanoma, head and neck, liver or kidney cancer. CDR3 bases: TGTGCCAGCAGTTACGTCTTCCAGGGGAATCAGCCCCAGCATTTT. Translated, it gives CASSYVFQGNQPQHF.